The source of this T cell receptor beta chain is a study of blood T cell repertoires in COVID-19. Across the study: Recovered Cohort 3 donors showed two negative PCRs, clearance, or symptom resolution. COVID-19 samples from acute and convalescent phases originated in the United States, Italy and Spain.

Libraries were prepared by immunoSEQ multiplex PCR; TCRdb keeps only in-frame clonotypes and omits some of them. Here the sample spans a few hundred thousand clones, around 87% being singletons. V was cut by 0 bases and J by 6 bases, with 9 bases left in between. Germline assignment: CDR1 MNHEY and CDR2 SMNVEV (reference sequence). This CDR3 comprises 14 residues. The sequence derives from a man in his forties in a cohort exposed to, infected with or recovered from COVID-19 (not recorded which). The sample comprised PBMCs or T cells enriched from blood (not recorded which). V is TRBV27 and J is TRBJ2-1, with D unclear. The CDR3 protein is CASSLSSYANEQFF. In nucleotides, the CDR3 is TGTGCCAGCAGTTTATCGTCCTATGCCAATGAGCAGTTCTTC.